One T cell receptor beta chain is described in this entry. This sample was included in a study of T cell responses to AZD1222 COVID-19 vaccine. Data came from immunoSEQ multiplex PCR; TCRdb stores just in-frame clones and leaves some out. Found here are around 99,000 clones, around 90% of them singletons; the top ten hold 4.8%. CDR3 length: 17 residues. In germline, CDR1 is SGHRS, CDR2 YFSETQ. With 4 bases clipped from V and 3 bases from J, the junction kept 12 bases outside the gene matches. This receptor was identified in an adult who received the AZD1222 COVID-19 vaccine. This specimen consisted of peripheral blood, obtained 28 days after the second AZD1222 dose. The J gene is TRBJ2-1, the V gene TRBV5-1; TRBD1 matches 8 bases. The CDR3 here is CASSPRAGTGLYNEQFF. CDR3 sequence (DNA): TGCGCCAGCAGCCCCCGGGCCGGGACAGGACTCTACAATGAGCAGTTCTTC.